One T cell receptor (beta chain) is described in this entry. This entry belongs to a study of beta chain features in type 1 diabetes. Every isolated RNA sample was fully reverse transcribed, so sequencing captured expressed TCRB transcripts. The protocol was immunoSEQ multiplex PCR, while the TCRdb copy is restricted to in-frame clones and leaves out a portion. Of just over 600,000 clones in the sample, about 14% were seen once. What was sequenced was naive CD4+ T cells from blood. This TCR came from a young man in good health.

The CDR3 loop reads CASSQDGQGWYGYTF. The CDR3 DNA is TGCGCCAGCAGCCAAGATGGCCAGGGTTGGTATGGCTACACCTTC. This chain connects TRBV4-1 to TRBJ1-2; TRBD1 might be the D (5 bases). Trimming cost V 0 bases and J 5 bases, with 13 bases left between them. The CDR3 totals 15 residues. The germline V gene has CDR1 MGHRA and CDR2 YSYEKL.